One TCR beta chain is described in this entry. The CDR3 extends over 13 amino acids. V was trimmed by 4 bases and J by 12 bases, leaving 18 bases between them. Germline assignment: CDR1 MNHEY and CDR2 SVGAGI. This specimen belongs to a study of T cells in Graves' hyperthyroidism and ophthalmopathy. Researchers amplified the TCR beta CDR3 regions from RNA transcripts. The HTBI primer set served for first-round RT-PCR of the TCR CDR3. TCRdb itself ran the multiplex PCR reads through MiXCR, one entry per CDR3 protein. Here the sample spans 650,000 to 700,000 distinct CDR3 sequences, 15% to 20% being singletons.

The TCR comes from a man aged 45 to 65 with Graves' hyperthyroidism. The source material was blood. V usage is TRBV6-5 and J usage is TRBJ1-2; no firm D call. The CDR3 sequence is CASSSTSQTKNTF. For the CDR3, the DNA is TGTGCCAGCAGTTCCACCTCCCAGACGAAAAACACCTTC.